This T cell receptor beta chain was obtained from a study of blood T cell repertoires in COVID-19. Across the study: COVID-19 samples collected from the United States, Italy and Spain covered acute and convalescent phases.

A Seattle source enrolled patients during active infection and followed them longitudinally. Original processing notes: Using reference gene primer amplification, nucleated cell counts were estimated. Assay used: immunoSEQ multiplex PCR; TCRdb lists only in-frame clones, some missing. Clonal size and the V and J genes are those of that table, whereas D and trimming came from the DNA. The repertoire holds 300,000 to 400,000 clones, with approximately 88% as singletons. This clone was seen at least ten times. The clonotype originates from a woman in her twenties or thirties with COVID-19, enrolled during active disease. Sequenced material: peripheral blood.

The CDR3 loop reads CSASSGPFGAFF. The DNA for the CDR3 is TGCAGTGCTAGTAGCGGGCCATTCGGGGCTTTCTTT. This sequence joins TRBV20-1 and TRBJ1-1, with D uncertain. Per the germline V gene, CDR1 is DFQATT and CDR2 is SNEGSKA (reference sequence). V was shortened by 3 bases and J by 11 bases, with 16 bases between the two germline ends. CDR3 length equals 12 residues.